This entry describes one T cell receptor beta chain. Antigen: not known. Unique molecular identifiers were carried by the TCR beta cDNA libraries. MiXCR, run by TCRdb on the PCR reads, gives a single entry per CDR3 protein. The sample includes 820,000 or so distinct CDR3 sequences, roughly half seen only once; the top ten take 4.6%. The data derive from a study of post-analysis software for immune sequencing data. Study observations and caveats: Versus controls, multiple sclerosis patients showed significantly lower diversity (normalized Chao1).

Source material: blood. The receptor was isolated from a girl aged 10-17 years with multiple sclerosis.

CDR3 loop: CASSQTGTGGVFSYNEQFF. The CDR3 DNA reads as TGTGCCAGCAGCCAGACCGGGACAGGGGGAGTTTTCTCCTACAATGAGCAGTTCTTC. The chain couples TRBV14 to TRBJ2-1, with TRBD1 identical over 11 bases. J was trimmed by 0 bases and V by 3 bases; bases with no gene match: 10. Germline CDR1 SGHDN, CDR2 FVKESK. The CDR3 spans 19 residues.